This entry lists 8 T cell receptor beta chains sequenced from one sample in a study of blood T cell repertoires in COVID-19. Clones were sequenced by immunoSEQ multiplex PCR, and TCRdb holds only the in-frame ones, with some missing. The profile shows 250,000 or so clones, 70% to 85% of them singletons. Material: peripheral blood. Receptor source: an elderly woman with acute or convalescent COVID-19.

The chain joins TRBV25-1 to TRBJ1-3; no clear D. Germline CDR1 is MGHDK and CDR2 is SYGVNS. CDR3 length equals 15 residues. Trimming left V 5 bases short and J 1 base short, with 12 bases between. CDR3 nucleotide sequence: TGTGCCAGCAGTCCGCTAGGTGGATCTGGAAACACCATATATTTT. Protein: CASSPLGGSGNTIYF.

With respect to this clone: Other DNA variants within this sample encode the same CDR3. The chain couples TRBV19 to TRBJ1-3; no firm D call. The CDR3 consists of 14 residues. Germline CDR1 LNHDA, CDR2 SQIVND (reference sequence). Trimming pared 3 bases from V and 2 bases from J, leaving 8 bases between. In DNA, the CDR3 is TGTGCCAGTAGTATCCGGGGTCCTGGAAACACCATATATTTT. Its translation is CASSIRGPGNTIYF.

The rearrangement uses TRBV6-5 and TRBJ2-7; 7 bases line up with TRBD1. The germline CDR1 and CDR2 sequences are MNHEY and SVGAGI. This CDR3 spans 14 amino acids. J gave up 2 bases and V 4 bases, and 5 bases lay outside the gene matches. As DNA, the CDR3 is TGTGCCAGCAGTTCCCCCGACAGGGCCTACGAGCAGTACTTC. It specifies CASSSPDRAYEQYF.

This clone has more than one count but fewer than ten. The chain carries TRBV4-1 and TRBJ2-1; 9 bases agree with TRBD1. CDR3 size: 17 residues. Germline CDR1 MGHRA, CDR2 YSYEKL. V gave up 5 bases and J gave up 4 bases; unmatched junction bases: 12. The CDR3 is CASSKGAGTGKYNEQFF. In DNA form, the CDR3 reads TGCGCCAGCAGCAAAGGGGCCGGGACAGGGAAATACAATGAGCAGTTCTTC.

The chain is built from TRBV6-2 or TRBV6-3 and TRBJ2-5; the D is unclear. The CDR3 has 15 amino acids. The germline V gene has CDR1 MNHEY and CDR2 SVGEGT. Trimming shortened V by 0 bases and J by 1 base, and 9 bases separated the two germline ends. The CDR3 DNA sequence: TGTGCCAGCAGTTACTCGATAGAACTCCAAGAGACCCAGTACTTC. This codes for CASSYSIELQETQYF.

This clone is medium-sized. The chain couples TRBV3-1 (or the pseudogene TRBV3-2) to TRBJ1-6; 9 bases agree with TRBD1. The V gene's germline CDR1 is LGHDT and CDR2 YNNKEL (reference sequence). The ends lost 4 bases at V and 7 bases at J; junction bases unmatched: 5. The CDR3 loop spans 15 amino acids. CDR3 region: CASSPPGQGNSPLHF. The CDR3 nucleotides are TGTGCCAGCAGCCCCCCGGGACAGGGAAATTCACCCCTCCACTTT.

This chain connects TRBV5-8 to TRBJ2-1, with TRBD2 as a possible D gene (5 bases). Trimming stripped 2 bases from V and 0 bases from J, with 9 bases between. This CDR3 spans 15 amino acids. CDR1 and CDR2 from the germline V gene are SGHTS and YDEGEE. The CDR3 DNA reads TGTGCCAGCAGCTTCGGAGGCAGCTCCTACAATGAGCAGTTCTTC. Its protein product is CASSFGGSSYNEQFF. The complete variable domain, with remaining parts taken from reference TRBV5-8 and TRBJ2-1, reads EAGVTQSPTHLIKTRGQQATLRCSPISGHTSVYWYQQALGLGLQFLLWYDEGEERNRGNFPPRFSGRQFPNYSSELNVNALELEDSALYLCASSFGGSSYNEQFFGPGTRLTVL.

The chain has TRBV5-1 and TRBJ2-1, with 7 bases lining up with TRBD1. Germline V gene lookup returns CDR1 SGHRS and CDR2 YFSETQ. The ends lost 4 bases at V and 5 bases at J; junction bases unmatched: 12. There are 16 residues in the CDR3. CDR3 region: CASSPIPGQRDNEQFF. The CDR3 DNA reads TGCGCCAGCAGCCCGATCCCGGGACAGAGAGACAATGAGCAGTTCTTC.